These 7 T cell receptor beta chains were sequenced from one sample in a study of OX40 agonist ivuxolimab in advanced cancers. Using immunoSEQ multiplex PCR, the repertoire was profiled, and TCRdb retains in-frame clones only, with some absent. There are more than 60,000 clones in the sample; approximately 87% occur only once, and about 3.9% lies in the top ten. The material sequenced was CD4+ or CD8+ T cells sorted from blood, taken in a trial of the OX40 agonist ivuxolimab. These receptors were obtained from an adult with an advanced solid tumor such as melanoma, head and neck, liver or kidney cancer.

V gene TRBV6-6 combines with J gene TRBJ2-3, with a possible D match to TRBD1 (6 bases). Looked up from germline, CDR1 is MNHNY and CDR2 is SVGAGI (reference sequence). This CDR3 has 16 residues. V was trimmed by 0 bases and J by 0 bases, leaving 10 bases between them. CDR3 nucleotides: TGTGCCAGCAGTTACTCGAACAGGGTTAGCACAGATACGCAGTATTTT. It codes for CASSYSNRVSTDTQYF.

The chain recombines TRBV28 with TRBJ1-2; 7 nucleotides match TRBD1. V shed 7 bases and J 2 bases; nucleotides not matched to a gene: 10. Germline CDR1 is MDHEN and CDR2 is SYDVKM. The CDR3 extends over 15 amino acids. The CDR3 bases are TGTGCCAGCAATGAGAGACAGGGTACGAACTATGGCTACACCTTC. This codes for CASNERQGTNYGYTF.

This chain uses TRBV6-1 with TRBJ1-2, with D hard to call. Looked up from germline, CDR1 is MNHNS and CDR2 is SASEGT. V was pared by 5 bases and J by 5 bases, with 15 bases between. This CDR3 has 14 amino acids. CDR3 DNA sequence: TGTGCCAGCAGTCCGTCTGTAAACCCATATGGCTACACCTTC. Protein product: CASSPSVNPYGYTF.

Only one count was recorded for this clone. V gene TRBV5-1 combines with J gene TRBJ2-1; 9 positions match TRBD2. The CDR3 runs to 16 residues. Germline V CDR1 and CDR2: SGHRS, YFSETQ. The trim removed 0 bases at V and 2 bases at J, leaving 3 bases unmatched. The CDR3 spells CASSLGGRATYNEQFF. In DNA, the CDR3 is TGCGCCAGCAGCTTGGGCGGGAGGGCCACCTACAATGAGCAGTTCTTC.

The rearrangement links TRBV10-3 to TRBJ2-7, with D possibly TRBD1 on 6 matching bases. The germline V and J ends were trimmed by 5 bases and 0 bases, with 8 bases remaining between them. Germline values: CDR1 ENHRY, CDR2 SYGVKD. The CDR3 extends over 13 amino acids. CDR3 bases: TGTGCCATCAGTTGGGACAACTCCTACGAGCAGTACTTC. It specifies CAISWDNSYEQYF.

The chain links TRBV28 to TRBJ2-7; TRBD1 is a possible D gene (6 bases). Trimming took 11 bases from V and 2 from J, leaving 16 bases between them. Per germline, CDR1 MDHEN and CDR2 SYDVKM. This CDR3 is built from 13 residues. CDR3 coding DNA: TGTGCCGCCGGCCCAGGGACAACCTACGAGCAGTACTTC. Translated: CAAGPGTTYEQYF.

The rearrangement links TRBV9 to TRBJ2-3; D gene uncertain. Trimming left V 3 bases short and J 0 bases short, with 8 bases between. Germline assignment: CDR1 SGDLS and CDR2 YYNGEE. This CDR3 comprises 14 residues. DNA of the CDR3: TGTGCCAGCAGCGCGGACCTTAGCACAGATACGCAGTATTTT. Encoded protein: CASSADLSTDTQYF.